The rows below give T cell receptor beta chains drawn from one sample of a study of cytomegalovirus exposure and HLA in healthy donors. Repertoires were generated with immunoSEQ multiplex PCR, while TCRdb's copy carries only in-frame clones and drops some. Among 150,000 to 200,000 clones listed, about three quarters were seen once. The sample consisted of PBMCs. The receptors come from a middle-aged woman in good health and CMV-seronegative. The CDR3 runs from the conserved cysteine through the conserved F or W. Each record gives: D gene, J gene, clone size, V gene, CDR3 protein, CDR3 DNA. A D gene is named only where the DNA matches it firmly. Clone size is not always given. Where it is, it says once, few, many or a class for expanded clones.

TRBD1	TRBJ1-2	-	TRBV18	CASSPSTGGHGYTF	TGTGCCAGCTCACCGTCGACAGGGGGCCATGGCTACACCTTC
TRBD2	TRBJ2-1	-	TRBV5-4	CASSTRAGGPREQFF	TGTGCCAGCAGCACCCGGGCGGGAGGGCCGAGGGAGCAGTTCTTC
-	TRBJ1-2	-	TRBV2	CASSGDSYYGYTF	TGTGCCAGCAGTGGTGACAGTTACTATGGCTACACCTTC
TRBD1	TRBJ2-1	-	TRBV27	CASSSRGQGYEQFF	TGTGCCAGCAGTTCCCGAGGACAGGGGTATGAGCAGTTCTTC
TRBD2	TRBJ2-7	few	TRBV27	CASSPGLAGNEQYF	TGTGCCAGCAGCCCGGGACTAGCGGGGAACGAGCAGTACTTC
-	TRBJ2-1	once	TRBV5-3	CARSFLSLGDEQFF	TGTGCCAGAAGCTTTCTATCCCTGGGCGATGAGCAGTTCTTC
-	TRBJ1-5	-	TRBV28	CASSRAGGNFQPQHF	TGTGCCAGCAGCCGGGCGGGGGGGAACTTTCAGCCCCAGCATTTT
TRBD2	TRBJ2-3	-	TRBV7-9	CASSLDTSGSSEEDTQYF	TGTGCCAGCAGCTTAGATACTAGCGGGAGTTCGGAGGAAGATACGCAGTATTTT
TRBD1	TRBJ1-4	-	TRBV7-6	CASSLVTGGGEKLFF	TGTGCCAGCAGCTTAGTAACAGGGGGCGGAGAAAAACTGTTTTTT
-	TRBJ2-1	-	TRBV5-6	CASSLVRSSYNEQFF	TGTGCCAGCAGCTTGGTTAGGAGCTCCTACAATGAGCAGTTCTTC
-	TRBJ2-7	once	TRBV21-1	CASSKTESYEQYF	TGTGCCAGCAGCAAAACGGAGAGCTACGAGCAGTACTTC
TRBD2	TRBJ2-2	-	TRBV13	CASSSYELAGVGGELFF	TGTGCCAGCAGCTCCTACGAACTAGCGGGAGTGGGCGGGGAGCTGTTTTTT
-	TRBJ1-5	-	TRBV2	CASSVGGDQPQHF	TGTGCCAGCAGTGTAGGAGGGGACCAGCCCCAGCATTTT
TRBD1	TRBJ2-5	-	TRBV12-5	CASGLGTGRESTQYF	TGTGCTAGTGGTTTGGGGACAGGGCGGGAATCGACCCAGTACTTC
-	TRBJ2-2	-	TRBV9	CASSGTANTGELFF	TGTGCCAGCAGCGGGACAGCGAACACCGGGGAGCTGTTTTTT